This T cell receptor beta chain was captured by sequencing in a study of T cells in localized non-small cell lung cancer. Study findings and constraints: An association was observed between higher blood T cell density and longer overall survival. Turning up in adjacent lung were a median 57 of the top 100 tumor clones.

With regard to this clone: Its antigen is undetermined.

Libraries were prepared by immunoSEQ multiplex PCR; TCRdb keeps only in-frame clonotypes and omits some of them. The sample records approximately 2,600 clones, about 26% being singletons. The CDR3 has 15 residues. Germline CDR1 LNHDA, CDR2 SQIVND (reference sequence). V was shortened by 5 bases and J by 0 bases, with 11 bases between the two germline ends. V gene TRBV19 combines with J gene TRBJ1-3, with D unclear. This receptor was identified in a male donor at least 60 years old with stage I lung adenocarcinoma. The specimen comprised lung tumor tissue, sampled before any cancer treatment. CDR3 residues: CASSLTVSSGNTIYF. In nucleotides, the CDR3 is TGTGCCAGTAGTTTGACCGTCAGCTCTGGAAACACCATATATTTT.